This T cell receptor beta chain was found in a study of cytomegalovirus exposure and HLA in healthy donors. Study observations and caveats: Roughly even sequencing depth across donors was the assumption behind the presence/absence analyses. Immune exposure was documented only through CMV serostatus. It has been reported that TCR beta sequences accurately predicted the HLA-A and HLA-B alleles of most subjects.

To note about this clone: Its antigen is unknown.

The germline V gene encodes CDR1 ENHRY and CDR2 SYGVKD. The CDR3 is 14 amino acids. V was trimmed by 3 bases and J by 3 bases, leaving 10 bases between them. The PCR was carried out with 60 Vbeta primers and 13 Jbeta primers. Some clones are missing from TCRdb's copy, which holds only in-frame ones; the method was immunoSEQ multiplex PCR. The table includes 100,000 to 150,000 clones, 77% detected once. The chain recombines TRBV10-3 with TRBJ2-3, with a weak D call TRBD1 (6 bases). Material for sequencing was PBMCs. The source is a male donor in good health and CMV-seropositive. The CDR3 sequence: CAISEDRSTDTQYF. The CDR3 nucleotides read TGTGCCATCAGTGAAGACAGGAGTACAGATACGCAGTATTTT.